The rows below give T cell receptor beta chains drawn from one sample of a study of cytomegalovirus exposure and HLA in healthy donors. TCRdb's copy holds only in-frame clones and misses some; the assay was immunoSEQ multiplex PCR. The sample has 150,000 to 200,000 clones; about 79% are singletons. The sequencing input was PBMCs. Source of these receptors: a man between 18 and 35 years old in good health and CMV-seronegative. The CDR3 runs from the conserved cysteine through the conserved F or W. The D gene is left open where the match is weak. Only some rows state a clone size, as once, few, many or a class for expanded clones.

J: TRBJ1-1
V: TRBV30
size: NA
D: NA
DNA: TGTGCCTGGATAGCTCAGCCGAACACTGAAGCTTTCTTT
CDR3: CAWIAQPNTEAFF

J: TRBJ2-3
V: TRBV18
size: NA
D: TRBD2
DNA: TGTGCCAGCTCCCGCCTAAAGACTAGCGGGGAAGATACGCAGTATTTT
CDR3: CASSRLKTSGEDTQYF

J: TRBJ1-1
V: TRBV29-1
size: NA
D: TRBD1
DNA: TGCAGCGTTGCCGGGACAGAGAACACTGAAGCTTTCTTT
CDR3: CSVAGTENTEAFF

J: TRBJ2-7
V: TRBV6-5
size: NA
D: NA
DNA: TGTGCCAGCCTAGCCGCAGGGGGGCACGAGCAGTACTTC
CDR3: CASLAAGGHEQYF

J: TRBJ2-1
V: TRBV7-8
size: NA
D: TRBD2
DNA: TGTGCCAGCAGCTTGACTAGCGTACCAGTTCAGTTCTTC
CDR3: CASSLTSVPVQFF

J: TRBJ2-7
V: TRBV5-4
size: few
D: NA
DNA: TGTGCCAGCAGCACCGGGGGGCGGGGTTCGCAGGAGCAGTACTTC
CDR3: CASSTGGRGSQEQYF

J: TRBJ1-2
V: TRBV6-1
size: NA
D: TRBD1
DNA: TGTGCCAGCAGACCACGACAGGGCAGCTCTGGCTACACCTTC
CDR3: CASRPRQGSSGYTF

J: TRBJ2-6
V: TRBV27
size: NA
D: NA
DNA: TGTGCCAGCGGGCCTCAATCGAGGACACCTCCTGGGGCCAACGTCCTGACTTTC
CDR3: CASGPQSRTPPGANVLTF

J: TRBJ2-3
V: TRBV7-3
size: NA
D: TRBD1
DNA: TGTGCCAGCAGCGCCCGGACAGGGGCAGATACGCAGTATTTT
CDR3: CASSARTGADTQYF

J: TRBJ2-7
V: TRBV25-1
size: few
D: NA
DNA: TGTGCCAGCAGTACCGGGGACACGACCTACGAGCAGTACTTC
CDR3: CASSTGDTTYEQYF

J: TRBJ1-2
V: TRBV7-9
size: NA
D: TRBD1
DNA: TGTGCCAGCAGCTTAAGGGGACAGGGAGGTGGCTACACCTTC
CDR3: CASSLRGQGGGYTF

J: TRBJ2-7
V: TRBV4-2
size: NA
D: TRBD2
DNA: TGTGCCAGCAGCCTGGGACTAGCGGGCCCCTACGAGCAGTACTTC
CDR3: CASSLGLAGPYEQYF

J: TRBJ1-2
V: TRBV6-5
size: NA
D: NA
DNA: TGTGCCAGCAGTTCCTTGAACTATGGCTACACCTTC
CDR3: CASSSLNYGYTF

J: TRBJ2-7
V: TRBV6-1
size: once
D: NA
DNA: TGTGCCAGCAGTGAAGCGATAAGACAGAGAAACGAGCAGTACTTC
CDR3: CASSEAIRQRNEQYF

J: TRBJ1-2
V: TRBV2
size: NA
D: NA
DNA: TGTGCCAGCAGTGTACAGGCCTATGGCTACACCTTC
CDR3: CASSVQAYGYTF

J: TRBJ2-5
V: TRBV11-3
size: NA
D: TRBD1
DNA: TGTGCCAGCAGCTTCCACCGGGACAGGGGCCAAGAGACCCAGTACTTC
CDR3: CASSFHRDRGQETQYF

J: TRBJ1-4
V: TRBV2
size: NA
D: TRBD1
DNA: TGTGCCATCATGGACAGGGAAAATGAAAAACTGTTTTTT
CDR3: CAIMDRENEKLFF

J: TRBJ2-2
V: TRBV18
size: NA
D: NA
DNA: TGTGCCAGCTCCCGGAGGACGGATTTCACCGGGGAGCTGTTTTTT
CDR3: CASSRRTDFTGELFF

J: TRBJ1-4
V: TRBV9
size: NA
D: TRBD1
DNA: TGTGCCAGCAGCCCGAGGACAGGCCCCACTAATGAAAAACTGTTTTTT
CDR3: CASSPRTGPTNEKLFF

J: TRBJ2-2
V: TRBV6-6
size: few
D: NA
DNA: TGTGCCAGCAGTTACAGAGGGGGGGAATACGCCGGGGAGCTGTTTTTT
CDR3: CASSYRGGEYAGELFF

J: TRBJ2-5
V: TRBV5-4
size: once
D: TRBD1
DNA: TGTGCCAGCAGCTTGGGTTCAGGGGGCAGGGGAGAGACCCAGTACTTC
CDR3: CASSLGSGGRGETQYF

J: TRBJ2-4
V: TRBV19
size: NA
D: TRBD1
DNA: TGTGCCAGTAGTATAGGTCAGGGGGCTGCCAAAAACATTCAGTACTTC
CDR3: CASSIGQGAAKNIQYF

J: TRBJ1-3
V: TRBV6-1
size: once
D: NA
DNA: TGTGCCAGCAGTGAAGCAGGGAGCTCTGGAAACACCATATATTTT
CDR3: CASSEAGSSGNTIYF

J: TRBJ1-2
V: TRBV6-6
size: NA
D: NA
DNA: TGTGCCAGCAGGTTCTCACGGGCGGCGGGTGGCTACACCTTC
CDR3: CASRFSRAAGGYTF

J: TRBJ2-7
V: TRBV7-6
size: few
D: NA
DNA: TGTGCCAGCAGCTGGAGTAGCGACTACGAGCAGTACTTC
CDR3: CASSWSSDYEQYF

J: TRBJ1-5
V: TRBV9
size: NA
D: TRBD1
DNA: TGTGCCAGCAGCCAAAGGGCAGGGGGGCTGGATCAGCCCCAGCATTTT
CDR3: CASSQRAGGLDQPQHF

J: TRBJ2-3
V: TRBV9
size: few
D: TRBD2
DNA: TGTGCCAGCAGCATCTCGGACTGGGACTACACAGATACGCAGTATTTT
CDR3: CASSISDWDYTDTQYF

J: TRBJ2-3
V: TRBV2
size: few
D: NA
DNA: TGTGCCACATCAGGGCATCCCACAGATACGCAGTATTTT
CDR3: CATSGHPTDTQYF

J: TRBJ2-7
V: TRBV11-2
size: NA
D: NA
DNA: TGTGCCAGCAGCGCCGCGGGTTTGGGAGGCTTGTACGAGCAGTACTTC
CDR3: CASSAAGLGGLYEQYF

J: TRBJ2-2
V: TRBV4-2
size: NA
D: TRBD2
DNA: TGTGCCAGCAGCCAAAATTTACTAGCGGGAGTACGTGACACCGGGGAGCTGTTTTTT
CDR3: CASSQNLLAGVRDTGELFF

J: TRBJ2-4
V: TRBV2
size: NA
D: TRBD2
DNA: TGTGCCAGCAGGGGACTAGCGGGGGCTACAGCCAAAAACATTCAGTACTTC
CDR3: CASRGLAGATAKNIQYF

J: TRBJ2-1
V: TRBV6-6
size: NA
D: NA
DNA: TGTGCCAGCAGTTACGGGCCGGTCTCCTACAATGAGCAGTTCTTC
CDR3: CASSYGPVSYNEQFF

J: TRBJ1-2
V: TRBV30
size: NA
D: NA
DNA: TGTGCCTGGAGTGTATATAAGTGGCAGAACTATGGCTACACCTTC
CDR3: CAWSVYKWQNYGYTF

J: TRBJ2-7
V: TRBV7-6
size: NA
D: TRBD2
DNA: TGTGCCAGCAGCCCCATAGCGGGAGGAGGCGAGCAGTACTTC
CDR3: CASSPIAGGGEQYF

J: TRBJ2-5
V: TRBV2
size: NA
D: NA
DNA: TGTGCCAGCAGTGTCGGATTAGGACCGGGGGAGACCCAGTACTTC
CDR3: CASSVGLGPGETQYF

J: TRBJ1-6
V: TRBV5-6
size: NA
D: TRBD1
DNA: TGTGCCAGCAGCTTTAGGACAGGAGAAAATTCACCCCTCCACTTT
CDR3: CASSFRTGENSPLHF

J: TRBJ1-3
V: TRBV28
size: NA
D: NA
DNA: TGTGCCAGCATGGGATTGAGGGAAAGTTTTGGAAACACCATATATTTT
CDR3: CASMGLRESFGNTIYF

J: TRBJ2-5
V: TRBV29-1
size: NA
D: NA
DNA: TGCAGCGTGGCCCAGTCTTCCCAAGAGACCCAGTACTTC
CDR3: CSVAQSSQETQYF

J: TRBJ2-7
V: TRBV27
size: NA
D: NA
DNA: TGTGCCAGCAGCCCCGAGCGACGGGTTCTCCACGAGCAGTACTTC
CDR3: CASSPERRVLHEQYF

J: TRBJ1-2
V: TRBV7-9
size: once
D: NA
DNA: TGTGCCAGCAGCCCAGAGGACTTCGGCTACACCTTC
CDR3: CASSPEDFGYTF

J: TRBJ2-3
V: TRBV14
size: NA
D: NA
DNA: TGTGCCAGCAGCCAAGTGGGGGGGGGCCGGACAGATACGCAGTATTTT
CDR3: CASSQVGGGRTDTQYF

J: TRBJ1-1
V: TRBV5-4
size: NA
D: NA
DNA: TGTGCCAGCAGCACCTGGACAAGCCGGAACACTGAAGCTTTCTTT
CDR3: CASSTWTSRNTEAFF

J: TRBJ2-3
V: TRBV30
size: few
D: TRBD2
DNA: TGTGCCTGGAGGCGGGGGGCGACAGATACGCAGTATTTT
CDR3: CAWRRGATDTQYF

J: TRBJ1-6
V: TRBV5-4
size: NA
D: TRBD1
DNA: TGTGCCAGCAGCTCTGGGACAGGGGGCCCACGATATAATTCACCCCTCCACTTT
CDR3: CASSSGTGGPRYNSPLHF

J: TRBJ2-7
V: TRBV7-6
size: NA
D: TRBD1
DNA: TGTGCCAGCAGCTCCCGACAGGGCGAGCAGTACTTC
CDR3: CASSSRQGEQYF

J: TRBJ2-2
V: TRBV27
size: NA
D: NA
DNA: TGTGCCACATGCCGGGAGATCGGAGAGTCCGGGGAGCTGTTTTTT
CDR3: CATCREIGESGELFF

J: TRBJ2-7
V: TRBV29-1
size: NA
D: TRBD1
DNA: TGCAGCGTTGCCCCGGGACAGGGACGGGGAGAGCAGTACTTC
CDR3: CSVAPGQGRGEQYF

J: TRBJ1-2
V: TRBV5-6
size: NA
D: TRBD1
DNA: TGTGCCAGCAGCTTGTCGGGACAGGGTATAGTAGGCTACACCTTC
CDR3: CASSLSGQGIVGYTF

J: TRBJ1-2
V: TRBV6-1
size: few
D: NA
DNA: TGTGCCAGCAGTGAAGTACCGGACTATGGCTACACCTTC
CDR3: CASSEVPDYGYTF

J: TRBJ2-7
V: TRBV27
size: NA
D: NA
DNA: TGTGCCAGCAGTCTGGAGGGTTTGACCTACGAGCAGTACTTC
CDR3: CASSLEGLTYEQYF

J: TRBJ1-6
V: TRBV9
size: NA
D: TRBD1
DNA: TGTGCCAGCAGCGCCCCCGGGACAGTCAATTCACCCCTCCACTTT
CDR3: CASSAPGTVNSPLHF